This T cell receptor (beta chain) comes out of a study of T cell responses to AZD1222 COVID-19 vaccine. Study-level results: There were repertoire samples only from the period after the peak T cell response. Spike-spanning, vaccine-associated CD4 TCRs were dominant at 160-218 and 743-854.

Between the trimmed V and J ends, which lost 6 bases and 2 bases, there was a span of 14 bases. The CDR3 has 16 residues. CDR1 and CDR2 from the germline V gene are SNHLY and FYNNEI. Concerning this clone: Its target is not known.

Assay used: immunoSEQ multiplex PCR; TCRdb lists only in-frame clones, some missing. Counted here are 150,000 or so clones, roughly nine tenths occurring once; the ten biggest clones make up 1% to 1.4%. This clonotype originated in an adult who received the AZD1222 COVID-19 vaccine. Sequencing was performed on peripheral blood, taken 28 days after the second AZD1222 dose. The V and J genes are TRBV2 and TRBJ1-6; D not certain. CDR3 residues: CASSANRAPYNSPLHF. DNA for the CDR3: TGTGCCAGCAGCGCAAATAGAGCCCCCTATAATTCACCCCTCCACTTT.